The T cell receptor beta chain under discussion was sequenced for a study of control samples from healthy donors and cancer patients. Clones were read by immunoSEQ multiplex PCR, and TCRdb kept only the in-frame ones, dropping some. Of roughly 120,000 clones in the sample, under 95% were seen once. The CDR3 has 16 amino acids. CDR1 SGHTS and CDR2 YDEGEE come from the germline V gene. Trimming shortened V by 4 bases and J by 4 bases, and 20 bases separated the two germline ends. The source material was PBMCs. The TCR sequence derives from a man in his forties or fifties with head and neck cancer. The rearrangement uses TRBV5-8 and TRBJ1-2; D perhaps matches TRBD1 (6 bases). The CDR3 DNA reads TGTGCCAGCAGCGGGGGGCTCTATCAAATCCTCTATGGCTACACCTTC. Translating it yields CASSGGLYQILYGYTF.